Listed here are 11 T cell receptor beta chains from one sample, sequenced in a study of T cells in Graves' hyperthyroidism and ophthalmopathy. Template material for amplifying TCR beta CDR3 regions consisted of RNA transcripts. HTBI primers were the set used in a first-round RT-PCR of the TCR CDR3. MiXCR, applied by TCRdb to the multiplex PCR reads, yields one record per CDR3 protein. This table has about 370,000 distinct CDR3 sequences, roughly 15% appearing once. Specimen: blood. The source of these receptors is a woman aged 60-75 years with Graves' ophthalmopathy.

In the case of this clonotype: This may arise from a read error, as a much more abundant clone is one base away. The chain couples TRBV6-1 to TRBJ1-3; no reliable D call. Trimming cost V 2 bases and J 3 bases, with 11 bases left between them. Germline V gives CDR1 MNHNS, CDR2 SASEGT. The CDR3 sequence is 15 residues long. The CDR3: CASSESPRGGNTIYF. The CDR3, as DNA: TGTGCCAGCAGTGAAAGTCCACGGGGTGGAAACACCATATATTTT.

This clonotype was observed many times. The V gene is TRBV7-2, the J gene TRBJ2-1, with 7 bases lining up with TRBD2. This CDR3 contains 17 residues. V was clipped by 4 bases and J by 0 bases; unmatched bases: 9. Germline CDR1 and CDR2: SGHTA and FQGNSA. The CDR3 DNA is TGTGCCAGCAGCTCGCAACTAGCGCGCAGCTCCTACAATGAGCAGTTCTTC. Translating gives CASSSQLARSSYNEQFF.

Ten or more counts support this clonotype. J is TRBJ2-3 and V is TRBV4-2; either TRBD1 or TRBD2 may fit D (5 bases each). Germline V gene data show CDR1 as LGHNA and CDR2 as YNFKEQ. V was clipped by 3 bases and J by 5 bases, with 6 bases between them. This CDR3 has 12 residues. The CDR3 protein is CASSQRGDTQYF. CDR3 coding DNA: TGTGCCAGCAGCCAGAGGGGAGATACGCAGTATTTT.

This clonotype came up many times. The genes are TRBV28 and TRBJ1-3, with unresolved D. From germline, CDR1 is MDHEN and CDR2 SYDVKM. V lost 4 bases and J lost 0, with 13 bases in between. This CDR3 has 16 amino acids. CDR3 loop: CASSSYLQYSGNTIYF. CDR3 nucleotide sequence: TGTGCCAGCAGTTCATACCTCCAGTACTCTGGAAACACCATATATTTT.

V is TRBV7-9 and J is TRBJ2-1; D is possibly TRBD2 (6 bases). The CDR3 loop spans 14 amino acids. V lost 6 bases and J lost 7, with 16 bases in between. The germline V gene has CDR1 SEHNR and CDR2 FQNEAQ (reference sequence). The CDR3 is CASSSSGSGNEQFF. CDR3 sequence (DNA): TGTGCCAGCAGTTCTTCCGGGAGTGGAAATGAGCAGTTCTTC. Based on the CDR3 plus reference TRBV7-9 and TRBJ2-1, the full variable domain is DTGVSQNPRHKITKRGQNVTFRCDPISEHNRLYWYRQTLGQGPEFLTYFQNEAQLEKSRLLSDRFSAERPKGSFSTLEIQRTEQGDSAMYLCASSSSGSGNEQFFGPGTRLTVL.

This clonotype occurred many times. The V call is TRBV29-1, the J call TRBJ2-7, with TRBD1 matching over 9 bases. Germline trimming cut 6 bases from V and 2 bases from J; bases unmatched to any gene: 11. Germline V lookup: CDR1 SQVTM, CDR2 ANQGSEA. This CDR3 is built from 15 residues. The CDR3 spells CSVARQGEPPYEQYF. CDR3 sequence (DNA): TGCAGCGTGGCCCGACAGGGGGAGCCCCCCTACGAGCAGTACTTC.

The V gene is TRBV7-2, the J gene TRBJ2-1; a weak D match, TRBD2 (6 bases). Trimming cost V 5 bases and J 3 bases, with 14 bases left between them. This CDR3 comprises 15 residues. Germline assignment: CDR1 SGHTA and CDR2 FQGNSA. The CDR3 DNA sequence: TGTGCCAGCAGCCCCATCGGGGGAGGCTACAATGAGCAGTTCTTC. It translates to CASSPIGGGYNEQFF.

The sample holds many counts of this clonotype. The V and J genes are TRBV11-1 and TRBJ2-1; possible D gene TRBD2, 7 bases. Germline assignment: CDR1 SGHAT and CDR2 FQDESV (reference sequence). The CDR3 spans 14 residues. V lost 5 bases to trimming and J lost 4 bases, with 12 bases between them. CDR3 amino acids: CASSEGGEYNEQFF. The CDR3 DNA reads TGTGCCAGCAGCGAAGGGGGGGAATACAATGAGCAGTTCTTC.

Many counts were recorded for this clonotype. V is TRBV3-1 and J is TRBJ2-3, with D unclear. The germline V and J ends were trimmed by 3 bases and 3 bases, with 7 bases remaining between them. The CDR3 loop spans 13 amino acids. The germline gives CDR1 LGHDT, CDR2 YNNKEL (reference sequence). The CDR3 loop reads CASSHKETDTQYF. As DNA, the CDR3 is TGTGCCAGCAGCCATAAGGAGACAGATACGCAGTATTTT.

This clonotype was counted many times. The chain has TRBV30 and TRBJ2-1; D ambiguous. This CDR3 has 13 amino acids. Trimming shortened V by 2 bases and J by 4 bases, and 9 bases separated the two germline ends. From germline, CDR1 is GTSNPN and CDR2 SVGIG (reference sequence). CDR3 sequence (DNA): TGTGCCTGGAGTAGGTCCTTTTACAATGAGCAGTTCTTC. It specifies CAWSRSFYNEQFF.

This clonotype came up many times. The chain links TRBV3-1 to TRBJ1-1, with D possibly being TRBD1 (5 bases). The CDR3 totals 14 residues. Looked up from germline, CDR1 is LGHDT and CDR2 is YNNKEL (reference sequence). The V gene lost 1 base and the J gene lost 8 bases, with 14 bases spanning the gap. The DNA for the CDR3 is TGTGCCAGCAGCCAAGCGGGACCCAGACAGGAAGCTTTCTTT. This sequence encodes CASSQAGPRQEAFF.